The 19 T cell receptor beta chains in this list originate from one sample, sequenced in a study of cytomegalovirus exposure and HLA in healthy donors. The PCR was carried out with 60 Vbeta primers and 13 Jbeta primers. Clones were read by immunoSEQ multiplex PCR, and TCRdb kept only the in-frame ones, dropping some. In the table there are roughly 130,000 clones, 80% of which are singletons. Sequencing input: PBMCs. Receptors originate from a man aged 40-50 years in good health and CMV-seronegative.

The CDR3 DNA sequence: TGCAGCGTGTCAGGGGGACCTCACCCCGCGGAGACCCAGTACTTC. This gives the protein CSVSGGPHPAETQYF. This sequence joins TRBV29-1 and TRBJ2-5, with TRBD1 identical over 7 bases. CDR1 is SQVTM, CDR2 ANQGSEA, per germline. The V and J ends lost 6 bases and 5 bases, in that order; junction bases with no gene match: 15. The CDR3 is made up of 15 amino acids.

The chain recombines TRBV7-9 with TRBJ1-5; tentatively, D is TRBD1 (5 bases). Germline V gives CDR1 SEHNR, CDR2 FQNEAQ (reference sequence). The V end was cut by 2 bases, the J end by 4 bases, with 9 bases between. The CDR3 consists of 14 residues. In DNA, the CDR3 is TGTGCCAGCAGCTTAATGGGGCAGAATCAGCCCCAGCATTTT. It yields the protein CASSLMGQNQPQHF.

This chain uses TRBV6-6 with TRBJ2-7; 7 nucleotides align to TRBD1. The CDR3 contains 14 residues. Germline-derived CDR1 and CDR2 are MNHNY and SVGAGI (reference sequence). V gave up 2 bases and J gave up 3 bases; unmatched junction bases: 4. CDR3 nucleotide sequence: TGTGCCAGCAGTTACCCGGGACAGCACTACGAGCAGTACTTC. Translation gives CASSYPGQHYEQYF.

This clone was seen just once. The genes are TRBV5-4 and TRBJ1-6, with 7 bases lining up with TRBD1. Trimming at V came to 4 bases and at J to 7 bases, leaving 5 bases not matched to a gene. From germline, CDR1 is SGHNT and CDR2 YYREEE (reference sequence). The CDR3 loop spans 14 amino acids. The chain's CDR3 is CASSRDSQNSPLHF. CDR3 coding DNA: TGTGCCAGCAGCCGGGACAGTCAGAATTCACCCCTCCACTTT.

V and J are TRBV5-1 and TRBJ2-5, with 16 positions matching TRBD2. The CDR3 consists of 17 residues. CDR1 and CDR2 (germline): SGHRS, YFSETQ. Losses at the gene ends were 4 bases for V and 1 base for J; bases not matched to a gene: 4. The CDR3 DNA is TGCGCCAGCAGCACGGGACTAGCGGGGGGGACCCAAGAGACCCAGTACTTC. Protein sequence: CASSTGLAGGTQETQYF.

The V gene is TRBV30, the J gene TRBJ1-5; 7 bases map to TRBD1. V gave up 3 bases and J gave up 6 bases; unmatched junction bases: 17. The germline V gene has CDR1 GTSNPN and CDR2 SVGIG (reference sequence). The CDR3 sequence is 17 residues long. Written as DNA, the CDR3 is TGTGCCTGGAGCACCCCCACGGGACAGCTAAGATCTCAGCCCCAGCATTTT. Amino acids: CAWSTPTGQLRSQPQHF.

This rearrangement joins TRBV28 to TRBJ1-2; no firm D call. V shed 2 bases and J shed 4 bases, with 8 bases lying between them. This CDR3 is built from 13 residues. The germline gives CDR1 MDHEN, CDR2 SYDVKM. Written as DNA, the CDR3 is TGTGCCAGCAGTTTAGGCTTCCTCTATGGCTACACCTTC. This translates into CASSLGFLYGYTF.

The gene calls are TRBV27 and TRBJ2-1, with TRBD2 matching over 9 bases. CDR3 length: 17 residues. Trimming removed 2 bases from V and 5 bases from J; junction bases left unmatched: 10. CDR1 is MNHEY and CDR2 is SMNVEV in the germline V gene (reference sequence). DNA of the CDR3: TGTGCCAGCAGTTTACTCTCGCGGGGGGGTACCGACAATGAGCAGTTCTTC. It codes for CASSLLSRGGTDNEQFF.

The chain joins TRBV6-1 to TRBJ1-2; D is ambiguous. CDR3 length: 12 amino acids. Germline CDR1 and CDR2: MNHNS and SASEGT. Trimming removed 1 base from V and 8 bases from J, with 8 bases in between. The CDR3: CASSEVGDGYTF. CDR3 DNA sequence: TGTGCCAGCAGTGAAGTGGGCGACGGCTACACCTTC.

The rearrangement links TRBV11-2 to TRBJ2-1; D remains unclear. V was trimmed by 0 bases and J by 16 bases, leaving 13 bases between them. The germline V gene has CDR1 SGHAT and CDR2 FQNNGV. This CDR3 is built from 12 residues. In DNA, the CDR3 is TGTGCCAGCAGCTTAGAGCAGAGGTTGTTATTCTTC. Encoded protein: CASSLEQRLLFF.

This clone was detected only once. The CDR3 spells CASSSYRADTQYF. Here the CDR3 DNA reads TGTGCCAGCAGTTCCTACAGGGCCGATACGCAGTATTTT. This chain links TRBV28 with TRBJ2-3, with D possibly matching TRBD1 (6 bases). The CDR3 has 13 amino acids. The V end was cut by 4 bases, the J end by 6 bases, with 11 bases between. The germline V gene has CDR1 MDHEN and CDR2 SYDVKM.

V is TRBV29-1 and J is TRBJ2-7, with D possibly TRBD1 on 6 matching bases. CDR3 length: 13 amino acids. The germline V gene encodes CDR1 SQVTM and CDR2 ANQGSEA. Trimming left V 6 bases short and J 0 bases short, with 12 bases between. Written as DNA, the CDR3 is TGCAGCGTACGGGACATGAGCTCCTACGAGCAGTACTTC. Its protein is CSVRDMSSYEQYF.

V usage is TRBV27 and J usage is TRBJ1-2; 10 bases fit TRBD1. This CDR3 has 16 residues. The trim removed 4 bases at V and 4 bases at J, leaving 9 bases unmatched. The V gene's germline CDR1 is MNHEY and CDR2 SMNVEV (reference sequence). The CDR3 protein is CASSSIRDRGFYGYTF. CDR3 DNA: TGTGCCAGCAGTTCCATCCGGGACAGGGGATTCTATGGCTACACCTTC.

CDR3 in amino acids: CASSPPTTYEQYF. The CDR3 bases are TGTGCCAGCAGTCCGCCTACCACCTACGAGCAGTACTTC. This rearrangement joins TRBV6-6 to TRBJ2-7, with D unclear. V was trimmed by 5 bases and J by 2 bases, leaving 10 bases between them. The CDR3 runs to 13 residues. Germline V gene sequence: CDR1 MNHNY, CDR2 SVGAGI (reference sequence).

The chain has TRBV9 and TRBJ1-1, with D possibly matching TRBD1 (6 bases). The CDR3 spans 15 residues. V was trimmed by 3 bases and J by 0 bases, leaving 12 bases between them. Germline-derived CDR1 and CDR2 are SGDLS and YYNGEE. CDR3 loop: CASSAPGTMNTEAFF. The CDR3 nucleotides are TGTGCCAGCAGCGCGCCCGGGACAATGAACACTGAAGCTTTCTTT.

This chain joins TRBV9 and TRBJ2-2; 7 bases fit TRBD1. V dropped 0 bases and J dropped 1; count of bases not matched to a gene: 3. The CDR3 extends over 16 amino acids. The germline CDR1 and CDR2 sequences are SGDLS and YYNGEE. CDR3 nucleotide sequence: TGTGCCAGCAGCGTAGGAGGGGGCGGGAACACCGGGGAGCTGTTTTTT. Its translation: CASSVGGGGNTGELFF.

Only a few counts were recorded for this clone. This chain connects TRBV18 to TRBJ2-7, with 9 positions matching TRBD2. This CDR3 is built from 16 residues. Germline trimming cut 3 bases from V and 4 bases from J; bases unmatched to any gene: 10. CDR1 is KGHSH, CDR2 LQKENI, per germline. This CDR3 reads CASSPTMPGLAYEQYF. The CDR3 DNA is TGTGCCAGCTCACCCACGATGCCGGGACTAGCTTACGAGCAGTACTTC.

The CDR3 spells CASLGGNNSPLHF. CDR3 in DNA: TGTGCCAGCCTCGGAGGGAACAATTCACCCCTCCACTTT. The V and J genes are TRBV5-8 and TRBJ1-6; D gene ambiguous. CDR1 SGHTS and CDR2 YDEGEE come from the germline V gene. The V end was cut by 7 bases, the J end by 7 bases, with 12 bases between. CDR3 length: 13 residues.

This chain uses TRBV7-9 with TRBJ2-2; the D gene is possibly TRBD1 (6 bases). V gave up 2 bases and J gave up 5 bases, with 12 bases separating them. Germline CDR1 SEHNR, CDR2 FQNEAQ (reference sequence). The CDR3 sequence is 15 residues long. The CDR3 is CASSLRGMGTGELFF. CDR3 nucleotide sequence: TGTGCCAGCAGCTTAAGGGGGATGGGAACCGGGGAGCTGTTTTTT.